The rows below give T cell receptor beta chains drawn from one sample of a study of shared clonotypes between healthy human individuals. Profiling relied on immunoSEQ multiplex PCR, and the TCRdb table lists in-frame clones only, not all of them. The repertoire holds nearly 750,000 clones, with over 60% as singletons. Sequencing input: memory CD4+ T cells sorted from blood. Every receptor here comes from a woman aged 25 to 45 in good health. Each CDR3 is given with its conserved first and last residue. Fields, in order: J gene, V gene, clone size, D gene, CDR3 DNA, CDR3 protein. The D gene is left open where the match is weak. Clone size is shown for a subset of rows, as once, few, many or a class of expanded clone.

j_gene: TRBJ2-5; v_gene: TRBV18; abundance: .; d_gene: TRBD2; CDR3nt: TGTGCCAGCTCAACCGGGACTAGCGGGAGGGCCGGAGAGACCCAGTACTTC; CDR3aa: CASSTGTSGRAGETQYF
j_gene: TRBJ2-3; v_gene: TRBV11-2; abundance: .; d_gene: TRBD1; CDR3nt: TGTGCCAGCAGCTCCCGGACAGGGGCAGATACGCAGTATTTT; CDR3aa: CASSSRTGADTQYF
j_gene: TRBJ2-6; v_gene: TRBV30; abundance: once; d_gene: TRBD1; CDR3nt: TGTGCCTGGAGTGCACAGGGGATAAGCTCTGGGGCCAACGTCCTGACTTTC; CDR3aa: CAWSAQGISSGANVLTF
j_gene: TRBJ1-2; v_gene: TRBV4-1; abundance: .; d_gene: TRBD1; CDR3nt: TGCGCCAGCAGCCAAGATCGAGCCCAGGGGGTGGGCTATGGCTACACCTTC; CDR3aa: CASSQDRAQGVGYGYTF
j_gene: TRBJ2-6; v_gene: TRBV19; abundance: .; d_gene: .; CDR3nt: TGTGCCACGCAGACCTCTGGGGCCAACGTCCTGACTTTC; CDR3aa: CATQTSGANVLTF
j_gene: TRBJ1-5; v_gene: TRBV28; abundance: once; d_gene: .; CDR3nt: TGTGCCAGCAGTTTATCCGTTTGGGGGGCAAGTAGCAATCAGCCCCAGCATTTT; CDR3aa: CASSLSVWGASSNQPQHF
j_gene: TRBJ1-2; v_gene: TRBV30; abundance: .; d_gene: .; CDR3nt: TGTGCCTGGAGTGTACAATCGAGTGGCTACACCTTC; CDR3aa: CAWSVQSSGYTF
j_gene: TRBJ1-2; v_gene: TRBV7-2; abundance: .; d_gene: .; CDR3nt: TGTGCCAGCAGCTCGGGGAGGGGGGACTATGGCTACACCTTC; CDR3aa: CASSSGRGDYGYTF
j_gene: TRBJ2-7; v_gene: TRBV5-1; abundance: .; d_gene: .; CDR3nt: TGCGCCAGCAGCATCGGGACTGCCGCCATGCAGTACTTC; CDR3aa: CASSIGTAAMQYF
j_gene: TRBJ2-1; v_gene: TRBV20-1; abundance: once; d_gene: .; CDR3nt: TGCAGTGCGGTAAACAGGGCCGAGCAGTTCTTC; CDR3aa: CSAVNRAEQFF
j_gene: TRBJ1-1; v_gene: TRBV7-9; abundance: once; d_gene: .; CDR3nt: TGTGCCAGCAGCAATAGACAGCAGGGCGAAGCTTTCTTT; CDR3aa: CASSNRQQGEAFF
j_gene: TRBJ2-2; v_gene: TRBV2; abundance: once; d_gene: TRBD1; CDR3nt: TGTGCCAGCCGGGGACAGGGGACGAACACCGGGGAGCTGTTTTTT; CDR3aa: CASRGQGTNTGELFF
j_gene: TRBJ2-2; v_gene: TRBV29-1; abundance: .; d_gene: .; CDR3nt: TGCAGCGTCCTTAAAGGCACGGCGAACACCGGGGAGCTGTTTTTT; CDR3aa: CSVLKGTANTGELFF
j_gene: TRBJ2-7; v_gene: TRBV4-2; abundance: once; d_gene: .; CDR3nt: TGTGCCAGCAGCCAAGAATATTTACTAACTATAGCGTACGAGCAGTACTTC; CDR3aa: CASSQEYLLTIAYEQYF
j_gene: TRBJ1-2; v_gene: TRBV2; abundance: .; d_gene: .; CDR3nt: TGTGCCAGCAGTGTCGTCCGGTCTAACTATGGCTACACCTTC; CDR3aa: CASSVVRSNYGYTF
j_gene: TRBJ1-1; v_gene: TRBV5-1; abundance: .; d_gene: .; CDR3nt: TGCGCCAGCAGCTTGGTTTCAGCCCAGGTCACTGAAGCTTTCTTT; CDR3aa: CASSLVSAQVTEAFF
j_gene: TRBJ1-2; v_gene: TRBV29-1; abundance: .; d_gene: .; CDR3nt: TGCAGCGTTGCAGACAGTAGTACCCATGGCTACACCTTC; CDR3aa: CSVADSSTHGYTF
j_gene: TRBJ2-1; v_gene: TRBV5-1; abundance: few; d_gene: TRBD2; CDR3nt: TGCGCCAGCAGAAGGACTAGCGGGGGGAATGAGCAGTTCTTC; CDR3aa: CASRRTSGGNEQFF
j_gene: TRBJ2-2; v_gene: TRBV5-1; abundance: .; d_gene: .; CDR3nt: TGCGCCAGCAGCTTGTCCGCAGGGGTCAACACCGGGGAGCTGTTTTTT; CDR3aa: CASSLSAGVNTGELFF
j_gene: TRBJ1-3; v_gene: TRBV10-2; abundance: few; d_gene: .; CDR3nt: TGCGCCAGCAGTGACGGGGGATGGGGCTCTGGAAACACCATATATTTT; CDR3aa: CASSDGGWGSGNTIYF
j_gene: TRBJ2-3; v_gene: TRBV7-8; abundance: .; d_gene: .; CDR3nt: TGTGCCAGCAGCTTAGGATACAGCACAGATACGCAGTATTTT; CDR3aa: CASSLGYSTDTQYF
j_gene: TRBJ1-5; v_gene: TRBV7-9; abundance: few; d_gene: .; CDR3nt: TGTGCCAGCAGCTCGTGGGGGAATCAGCCCCAGCATTTT; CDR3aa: CASSSWGNQPQHF
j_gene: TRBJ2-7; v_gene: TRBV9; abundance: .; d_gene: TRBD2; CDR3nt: TGTGCCAGCAGCGCCGGACTAGCGGGAGGGATGTTCAGGGCCTACGAGCAGTACTTC; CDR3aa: CASSAGLAGGMFRAYEQYF
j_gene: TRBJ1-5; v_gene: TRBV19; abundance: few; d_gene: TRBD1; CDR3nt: TGTGCCAGCGCCGGGAGACAGGGAAAAAATCAGCCCCAGCATTTT; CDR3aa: CASAGRQGKNQPQHF
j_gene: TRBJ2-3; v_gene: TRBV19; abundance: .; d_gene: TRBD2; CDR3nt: TGTGCCAGTAGTATACTCTTTAGCGGGATCTATAGCACAGATACGCAGTATTTT; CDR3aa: CASSILFSGIYSTDTQYF
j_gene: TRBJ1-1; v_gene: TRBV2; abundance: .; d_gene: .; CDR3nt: TGTGCCAGCAGGGCGGCCTTGAGGCAGGCTTTCTTT; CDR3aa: CASRAALRQAFF
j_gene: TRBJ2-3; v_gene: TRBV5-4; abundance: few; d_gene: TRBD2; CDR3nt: TGTGCCAGCAGCTTACCCGCCGCGGGACTACAAGATACGCAGTATTTT; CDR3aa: CASSLPAAGLQDTQYF
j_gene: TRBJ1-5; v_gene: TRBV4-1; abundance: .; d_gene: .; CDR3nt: TGCGCCAGCAGCCAAGATTGGAGGGCACCTCAGCCCCAGCATTTT; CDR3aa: CASSQDWRAPQPQHF
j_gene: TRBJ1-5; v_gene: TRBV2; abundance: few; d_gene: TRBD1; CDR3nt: TGTGCCAGCAGAGCCGACAGGGGGGGACAGCCCCAGCATTTT; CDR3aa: CASRADRGGQPQHF
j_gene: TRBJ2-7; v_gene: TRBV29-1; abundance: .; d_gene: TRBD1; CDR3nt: TGCAGCGTTGTGTCCGGGACAGGGTTCGAGCAGTACTTC; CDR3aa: CSVVSGTGFEQYF
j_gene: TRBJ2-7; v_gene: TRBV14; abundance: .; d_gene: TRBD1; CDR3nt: TGTGCCAGCAGCCGTGACAGGGTCCGATACGAGCAGTACTTC; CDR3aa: CASSRDRVRYEQYF
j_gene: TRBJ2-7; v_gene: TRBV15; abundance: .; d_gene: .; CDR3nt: TGTGCCAGCGCGCCGGGGGAGGCGGCCAGCGAGCAGTACTTC; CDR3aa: CASAPGEAASEQYF
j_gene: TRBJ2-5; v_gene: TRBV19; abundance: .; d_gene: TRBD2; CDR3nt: TGTGCCAGTAGTATCCTAGGGGCGGGAGGCCACCAAGAGACCCAGTACTTC; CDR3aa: CASSILGAGGHQETQYF
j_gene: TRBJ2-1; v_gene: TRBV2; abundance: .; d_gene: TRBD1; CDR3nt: TGTGCCAGCAGTTTAGACAGGGCCCACAATGAGCAGTTCTTC; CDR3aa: CASSLDRAHNEQFF
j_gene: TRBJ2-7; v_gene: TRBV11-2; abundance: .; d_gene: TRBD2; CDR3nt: TGTGCCAGCAGCTTACTTCTAGCGGGGCCCTACGAGCAGTACTTC; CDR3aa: CASSLLLAGPYEQYF
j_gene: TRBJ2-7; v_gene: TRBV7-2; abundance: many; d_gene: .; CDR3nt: TGTGCCAGCAGCTTAGGGCGGGTCCTTGAGCAGTACTTC; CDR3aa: CASSLGRVLEQYF
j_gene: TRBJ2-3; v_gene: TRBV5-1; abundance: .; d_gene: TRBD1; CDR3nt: TGCGCCAGCAGCGCGGGACAGGGGAGCACAGATACGCAGTATTTT; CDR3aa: CASSAGQGSTDTQYF
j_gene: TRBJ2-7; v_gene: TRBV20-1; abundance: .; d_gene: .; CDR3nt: TGCAGTGCGCCCTCTATCCCGGGGTTGTACTTC; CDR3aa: CSAPSIPGLYF
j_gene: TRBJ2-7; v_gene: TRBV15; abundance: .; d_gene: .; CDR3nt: TGTGCCACCAGCAGTGGACGGGGAGGCCCCTACGAGCAGTACTTC; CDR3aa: CATSSGRGGPYEQYF
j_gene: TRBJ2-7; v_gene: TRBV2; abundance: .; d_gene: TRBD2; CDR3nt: TGTGCCAGCAAGCGGGACCAATCTTTCATCTACGAGCAGTACTTC; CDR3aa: CASKRDQSFIYEQYF
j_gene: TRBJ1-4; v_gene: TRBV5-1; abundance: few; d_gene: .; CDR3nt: TGCGCCAGCAGCTTGGCGGCAGGGTATAATGAAAAACTGTTTTTT; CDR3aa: CASSLAAGYNEKLFF
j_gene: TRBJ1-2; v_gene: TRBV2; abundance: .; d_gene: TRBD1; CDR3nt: TGTGCCAGCAGCCAGGGGGCGGGTGGCTACACCTTC; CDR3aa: CASSQGAGGYTF
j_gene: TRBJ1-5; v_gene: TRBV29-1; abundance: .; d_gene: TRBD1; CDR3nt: TGCAGCGTCGCTCAGGGACAGGATCAGCCCCAGCATTTT; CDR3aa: CSVAQGQDQPQHF
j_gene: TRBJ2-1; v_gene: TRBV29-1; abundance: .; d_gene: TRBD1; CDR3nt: TGCAGCGCCCGGGACAGGGGGGGATTTCGTGAGCAGTTCTTC; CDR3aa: CSARDRGGFREQFF
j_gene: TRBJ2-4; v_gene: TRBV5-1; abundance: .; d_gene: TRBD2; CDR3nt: TGCGCCAGCAGCTTGGGCCTAGCGGGAGGGCCGACGGCCAAAAACATTCAGTACTTC; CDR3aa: CASSLGLAGGPTAKNIQYF
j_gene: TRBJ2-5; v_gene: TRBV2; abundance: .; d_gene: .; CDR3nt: TGTGCCAGCAGGGCTGGCGGGCAAGAGACCCAGTACTTC; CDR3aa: CASRAGGQETQYF
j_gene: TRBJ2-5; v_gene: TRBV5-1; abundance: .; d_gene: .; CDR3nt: TGCGCCAGCAGCTACGGGTCGACGGAGGAGACCCAGTACTTC; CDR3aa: CASSYGSTEETQYF
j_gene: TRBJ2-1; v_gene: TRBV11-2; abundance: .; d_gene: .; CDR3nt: TGTGCCAGCAGCGGGGGTTGGGTCGTAAATGAGCAGTTCTTC; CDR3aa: CASSGGWVVNEQFF
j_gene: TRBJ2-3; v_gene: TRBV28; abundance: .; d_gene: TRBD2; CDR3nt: TGTGCCAGCAGTCCCCACGGGGAGGTAACAGCGGGATACACAGATACGCAGTATTTT; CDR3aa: CASSPHGEVTAGYTDTQYF
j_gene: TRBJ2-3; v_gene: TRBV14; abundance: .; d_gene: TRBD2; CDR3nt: TGTGCCAGCAGTCGAAGTAGGACTAGCGGAAGTAGCACAGATACGCAGTATTTT; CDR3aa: CASSRSRTSGSSTDTQYF
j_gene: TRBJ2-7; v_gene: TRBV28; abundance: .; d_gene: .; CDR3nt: TGTGCCAGCATTAGGGGGGCGGTCCCCTACGAGCAGTACTTC; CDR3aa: CASIRGAVPYEQYF
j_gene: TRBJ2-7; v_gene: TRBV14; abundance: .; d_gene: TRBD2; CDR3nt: TGTGCCAGCAGCCGCGGACTAGCGGGGACCTACGAGCAGTACTTC; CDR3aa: CASSRGLAGTYEQYF
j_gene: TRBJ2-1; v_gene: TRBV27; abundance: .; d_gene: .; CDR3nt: TGTGCCAGCAGCCCCGGCCCCTGGTCTAGCACAATTGGCAATGAGCAGTTCTTC; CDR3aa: CASSPGPWSSTIGNEQFF